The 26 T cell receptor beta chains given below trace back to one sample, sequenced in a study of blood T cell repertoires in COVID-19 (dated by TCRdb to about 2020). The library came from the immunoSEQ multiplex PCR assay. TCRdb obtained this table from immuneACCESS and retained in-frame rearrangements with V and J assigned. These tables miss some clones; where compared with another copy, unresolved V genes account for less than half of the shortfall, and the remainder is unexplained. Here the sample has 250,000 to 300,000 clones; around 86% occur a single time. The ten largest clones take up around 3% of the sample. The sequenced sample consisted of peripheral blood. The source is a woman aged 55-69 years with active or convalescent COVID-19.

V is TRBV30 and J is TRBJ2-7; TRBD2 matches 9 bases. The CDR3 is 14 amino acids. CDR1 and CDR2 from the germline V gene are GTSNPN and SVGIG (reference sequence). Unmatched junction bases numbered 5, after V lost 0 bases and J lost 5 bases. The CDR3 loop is CAWSVRLAGNEQYF. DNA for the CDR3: TGTGCCTGGAGTGTAAGGCTAGCGGGGAACGAGCAGTACTTC.

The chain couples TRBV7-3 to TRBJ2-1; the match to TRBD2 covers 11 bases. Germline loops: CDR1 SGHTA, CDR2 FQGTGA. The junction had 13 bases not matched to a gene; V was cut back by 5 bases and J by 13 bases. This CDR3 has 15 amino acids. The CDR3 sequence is CASSETSGGRLGQFF. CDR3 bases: TGTGCCAGCAGCGAAACTAGCGGGGGCCGTTTAGGACAGTTCTTC.

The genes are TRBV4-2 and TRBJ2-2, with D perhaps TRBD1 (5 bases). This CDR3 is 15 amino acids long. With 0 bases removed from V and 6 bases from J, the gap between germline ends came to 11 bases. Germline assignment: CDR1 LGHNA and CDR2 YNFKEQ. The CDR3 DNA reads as TGTGCCAGCAGCCAAGACAGGGATAGAGCCGGGGAGCTGTTTTTT. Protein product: CASSQDRDRAGELFF.

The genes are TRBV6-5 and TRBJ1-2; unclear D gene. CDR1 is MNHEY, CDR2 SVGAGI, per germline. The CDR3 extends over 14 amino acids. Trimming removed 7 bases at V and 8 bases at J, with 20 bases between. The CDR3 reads CASTTLGPGGGYTF. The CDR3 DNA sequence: TGTGCCAGCACCACCCTCGGACCGGGAGGAGGCTACACCTTC.

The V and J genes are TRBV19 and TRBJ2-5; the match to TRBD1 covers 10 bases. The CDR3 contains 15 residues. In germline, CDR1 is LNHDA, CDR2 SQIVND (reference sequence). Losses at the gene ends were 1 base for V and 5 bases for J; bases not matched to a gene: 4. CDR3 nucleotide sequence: TGTGCCAGTAGTATAGCGACAGGGGGCTGGGAGACCCAGTACTTC. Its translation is CASSIATGGWETQYF. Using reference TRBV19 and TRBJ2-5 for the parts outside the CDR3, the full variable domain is DGGITQSPKYLFRKEGQNVTLSCEQNLNHDAMYWYRQDPGQGLRLIYYSQIVNDFQKGDIAEGYSVSREKKESFPLTVTSAQKNPTAFYLCASSIATGGWETQYFGPGTRLLVL.

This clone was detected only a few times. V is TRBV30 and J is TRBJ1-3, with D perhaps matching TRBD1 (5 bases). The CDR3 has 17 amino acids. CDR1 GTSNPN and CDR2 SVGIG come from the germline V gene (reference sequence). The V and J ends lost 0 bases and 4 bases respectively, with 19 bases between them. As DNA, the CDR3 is TGTGCCTGGAGTGTACATCGGCCAGGGCTATTCGGAAACACCATATATTTT. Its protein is CAWSVHRPGLFGNTIYF. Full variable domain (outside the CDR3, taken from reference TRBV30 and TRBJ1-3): SQTIHQWPATLVQPVGSPLSLECTVEGTSNPNLYWYRQAAGRGLQLLFYSVGIGQISSEVPQNLSASRPQDRQFILSSKKLLLSDSGFYLCAWSVHRPGLFGNTIYFGEGSWLTVV.

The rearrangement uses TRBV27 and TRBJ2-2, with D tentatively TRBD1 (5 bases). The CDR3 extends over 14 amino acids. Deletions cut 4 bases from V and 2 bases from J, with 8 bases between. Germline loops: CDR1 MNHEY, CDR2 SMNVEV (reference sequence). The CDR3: CASSWGFNTGELFF. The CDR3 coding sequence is TGTGCCAGCAGTTGGGGCTTTAACACCGGGGAGCTGTTTTTT.

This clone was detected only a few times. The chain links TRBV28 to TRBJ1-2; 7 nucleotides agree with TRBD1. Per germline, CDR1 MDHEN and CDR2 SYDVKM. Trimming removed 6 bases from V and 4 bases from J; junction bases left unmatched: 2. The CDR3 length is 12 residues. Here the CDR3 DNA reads TGTGCCAGCAGCGGACAGGCCTATGGCTACACCTTC. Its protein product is CASSGQAYGYTF.

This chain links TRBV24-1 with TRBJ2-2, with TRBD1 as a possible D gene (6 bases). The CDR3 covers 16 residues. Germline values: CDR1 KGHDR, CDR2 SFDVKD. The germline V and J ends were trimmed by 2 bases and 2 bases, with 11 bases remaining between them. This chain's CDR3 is CATSDSGTINTGELFF. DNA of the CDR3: TGTGCCACCAGTGATTCGGGGACAATCAACACCGGGGAGCTGTTTTTT.

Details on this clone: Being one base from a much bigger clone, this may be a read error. This chain's CDR3 is CASSLEGAPF. CDR3 in DNA: TGTGCCAGCAGCTTAGAGGGGGCCCCCTTC. V and J are TRBV7-9 and TRBJ1-2, with 7 bases that match TRBD1. Per germline, CDR1 SEHNR and CDR2 FQNEAQ (reference sequence). CDR3 length: 10 residues.

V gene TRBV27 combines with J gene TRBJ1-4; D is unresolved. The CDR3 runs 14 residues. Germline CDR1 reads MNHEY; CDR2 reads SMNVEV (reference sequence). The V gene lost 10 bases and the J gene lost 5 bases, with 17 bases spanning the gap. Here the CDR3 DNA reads TGTGCCAACCTCGAACGGGATATAAATGAAAAACTGTTTTTT. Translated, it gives CANLERDINEKLFF. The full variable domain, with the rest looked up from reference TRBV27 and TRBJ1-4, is EAQVTQNPRYLITVTGKKLTVTCSQNMNHEYMSWYRQDPGLGLRQIYYSMNVEVTDKGDVPEGYKVSRKEKRNFPLILESPSPNQTSLYFCANLERDINEKLFFGSGTQLSVL.

Here the CDR3 DNA reads TGTGCCAGCAGCTTGAGGGGGCCCGGGGAGCTGTTTTTT. It yields the protein CASSLRGPGELFF. The chain recombines TRBV7-2 with TRBJ2-2, with 7 nucleotides matching TRBD1. Germline V gene data show CDR1 as SGHTA and CDR2 as FQGNSA. Unmatched junction bases numbered 1, after V lost 3 bases and J lost 6 bases. This CDR3 is built from 13 residues.

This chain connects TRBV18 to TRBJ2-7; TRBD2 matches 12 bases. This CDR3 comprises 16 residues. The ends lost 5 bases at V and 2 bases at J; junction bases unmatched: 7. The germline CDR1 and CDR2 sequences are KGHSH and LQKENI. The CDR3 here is CASSSSGGGQAYEQYF. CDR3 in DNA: TGTGCCAGCTCATCTAGCGGGGGGGGTCAAGCCTACGAGCAGTACTTC.

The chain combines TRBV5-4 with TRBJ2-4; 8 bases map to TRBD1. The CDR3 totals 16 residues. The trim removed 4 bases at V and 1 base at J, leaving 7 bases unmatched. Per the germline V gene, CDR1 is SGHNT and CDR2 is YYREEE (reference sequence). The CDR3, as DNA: TGTGCCAGCAGCGGCACAGGGGGGAGGGCCAAAAACATTCAGTACTTC. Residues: CASSGTGGRAKNIQYF.

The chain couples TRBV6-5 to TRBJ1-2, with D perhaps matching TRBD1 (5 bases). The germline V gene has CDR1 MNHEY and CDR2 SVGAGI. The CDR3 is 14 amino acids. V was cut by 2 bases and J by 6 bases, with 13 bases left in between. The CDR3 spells CASSYNRGENGYTF. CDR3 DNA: TGTGCCAGCAGTTACAACCGGGGGGAAAATGGCTACACCTTC.

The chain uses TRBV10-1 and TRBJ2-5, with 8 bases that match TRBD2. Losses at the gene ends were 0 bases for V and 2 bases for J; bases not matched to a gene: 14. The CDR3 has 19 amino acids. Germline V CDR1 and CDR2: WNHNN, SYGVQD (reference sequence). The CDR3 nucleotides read TGCGCCAGCAGTGAGTCGGGACCCCTGGCGGGGGGACTACAAGAGACCCAGTACTTC. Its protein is CASSESGPLAGGLQETQYF.

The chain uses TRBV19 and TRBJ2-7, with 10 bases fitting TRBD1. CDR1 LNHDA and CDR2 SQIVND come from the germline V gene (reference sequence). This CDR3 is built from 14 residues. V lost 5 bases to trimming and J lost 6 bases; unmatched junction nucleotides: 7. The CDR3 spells CASSRGQGVFEQYF. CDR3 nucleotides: TGTGCCAGTAGTCGCGGACAGGGGGTTTTCGAGCAGTACTTC.

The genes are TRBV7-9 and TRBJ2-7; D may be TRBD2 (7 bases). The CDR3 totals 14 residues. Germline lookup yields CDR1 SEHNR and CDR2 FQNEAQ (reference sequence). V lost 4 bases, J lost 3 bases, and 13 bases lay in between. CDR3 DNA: TGTGCCAGCAGCTCCAACAGGGAGGGCTACGAGCAGTACTTC. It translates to CASSSNREGYEQYF.

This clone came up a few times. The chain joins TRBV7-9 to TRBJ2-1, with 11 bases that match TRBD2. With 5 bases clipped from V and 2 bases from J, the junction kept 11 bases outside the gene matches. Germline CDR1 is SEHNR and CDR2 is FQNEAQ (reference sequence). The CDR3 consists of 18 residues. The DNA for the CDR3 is TGTGCCAGCAGCCTTCTTCCACTAGCGGGGGATCCCTACAATGAGCAGTTCTTC. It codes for CASSLLPLAGDPYNEQFF.

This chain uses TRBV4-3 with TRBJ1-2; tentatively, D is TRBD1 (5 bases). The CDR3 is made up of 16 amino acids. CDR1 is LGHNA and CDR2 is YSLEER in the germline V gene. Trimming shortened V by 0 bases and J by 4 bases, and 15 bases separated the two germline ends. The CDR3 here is CASSQEAHGQGYGYTF. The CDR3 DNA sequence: TGCGCCAGCAGCCAAGAAGCGCACGGGCAGGGCTATGGCTACACCTTC.

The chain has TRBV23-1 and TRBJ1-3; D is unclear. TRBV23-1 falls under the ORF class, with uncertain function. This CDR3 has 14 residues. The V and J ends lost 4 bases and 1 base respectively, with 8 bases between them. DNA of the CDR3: TGCGCCAGCAGTCCATGTGAGTCTGGAAACACCATATATTTT. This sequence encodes CASSPCESGNTIYF.

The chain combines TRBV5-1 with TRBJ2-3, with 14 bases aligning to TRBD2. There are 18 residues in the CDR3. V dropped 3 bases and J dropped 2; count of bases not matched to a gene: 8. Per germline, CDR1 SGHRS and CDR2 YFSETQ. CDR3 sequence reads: CASSSGLAGAYYTDTQYF. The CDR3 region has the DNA TGCGCCAGCAGCTCGGGACTAGCGGGGGCCTATTACACAGATACGCAGTATTTT.

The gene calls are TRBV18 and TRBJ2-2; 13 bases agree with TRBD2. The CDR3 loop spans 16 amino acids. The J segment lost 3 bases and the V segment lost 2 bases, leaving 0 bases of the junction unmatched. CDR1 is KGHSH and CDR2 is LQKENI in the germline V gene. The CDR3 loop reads CASSPGLAGDTGELFF. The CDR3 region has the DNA TGTGCCAGCTCACCAGGACTAGCGGGGGACACCGGGGAGCTGTTTTTT.

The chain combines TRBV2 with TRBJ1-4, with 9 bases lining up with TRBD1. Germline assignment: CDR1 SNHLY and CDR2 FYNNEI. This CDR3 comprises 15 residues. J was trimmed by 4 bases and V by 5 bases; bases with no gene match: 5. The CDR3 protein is CASSTGQGYNEKLFF. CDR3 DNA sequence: TGTGCCAGCAGTACGGGACAGGGCTATAATGAAAAACTGTTTTTT. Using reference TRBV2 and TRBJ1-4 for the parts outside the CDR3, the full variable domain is EPEVTQTPSHQVTQMGQEVILRCVPISNHLYFYWYRQILGQKVEFLVSFYNNEISEKSEIFDDQFSVERPDGSNFTLKIRSTKLEDSAMYFCASSTGQGYNEKLFFGSGTQLSVL.

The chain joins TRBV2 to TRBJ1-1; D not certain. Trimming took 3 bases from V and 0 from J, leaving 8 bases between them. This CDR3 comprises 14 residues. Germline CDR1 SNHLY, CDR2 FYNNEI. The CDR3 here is CASSDGHMNTEAFF. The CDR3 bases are TGTGCCAGCAGTGATGGCCACATGAACACTGAAGCTTTCTTT.

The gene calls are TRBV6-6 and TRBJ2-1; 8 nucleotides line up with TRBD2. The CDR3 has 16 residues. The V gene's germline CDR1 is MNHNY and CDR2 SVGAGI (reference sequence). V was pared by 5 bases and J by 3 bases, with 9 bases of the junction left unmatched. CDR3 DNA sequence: TGTGCCAGCAGTGGTACGCGGGGGGACCACTACAATGAGCAGTTCTTC. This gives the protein CASSGTRGDHYNEQFF.